This TCR beta chain was sequenced during a study of pediatric ulcerative colitis. Study summary: Most patients had pancolitis, and two had left-sided colitis.

CDR1 and CDR2 from the germline V gene are LGHNT and FRNRAP. J gave up 11 bases and V 7 bases, and 7 bases lay outside the gene matches. The CDR3 extends over 13 amino acids. In the case of this clone: The target antigen is unknown.

The table came from immunoSEQ multiplex PCR; TCRdb's copy has only in-frame clones and leaves some out. The table lists roughly 70,000 clones, about 90% of them singletons, with around 3.3% in the top ten. Study-wide results and limits: No controls had the two rectal clonotypes shared by ulcerative colitis patients. Ulcerative colitis patients shared more blood-rectal clones than controls.

The sequenced sample consisted of blood. The chain is built from TRBV12-5 and TRBJ2-7; 14 bases map to TRBD2. This clonotype was sampled from a boy younger than 18 with severe ulcerative colitis. CDR3 in amino acids: CASARLAGGPEYF. The CDR3 DNA reads TGTGCTAGTGCCCGACTAGCGGGAGGGCCTGAGTACTTC.